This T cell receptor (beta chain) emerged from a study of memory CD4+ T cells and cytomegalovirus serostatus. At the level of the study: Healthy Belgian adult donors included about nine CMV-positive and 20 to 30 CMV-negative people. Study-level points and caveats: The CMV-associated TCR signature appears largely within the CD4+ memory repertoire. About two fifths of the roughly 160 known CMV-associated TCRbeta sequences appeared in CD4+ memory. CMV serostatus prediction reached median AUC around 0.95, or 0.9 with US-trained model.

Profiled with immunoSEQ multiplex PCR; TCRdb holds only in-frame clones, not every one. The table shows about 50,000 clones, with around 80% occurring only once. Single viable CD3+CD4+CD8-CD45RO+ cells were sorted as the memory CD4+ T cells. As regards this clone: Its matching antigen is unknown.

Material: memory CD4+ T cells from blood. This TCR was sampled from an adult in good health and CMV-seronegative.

The CDR3 DNA follows: TGCGCCAGCAGCTGGGATAGCAATCAGCCCCAGCATTTT. Translating gives CASSWDSNQPQHF. This sequence joins TRBV5-1 and TRBJ1-5; D not certain. There are 13 residues in the CDR3. From germline, CDR1 is SGHRS and CDR2 YFSETQ. V lost 3 bases and J lost 0, with 4 bases in between.